A selection of T cell receptor beta chains follows, all from one sample in a study of response to subunit inactivated influenza vaccine. From the RT-PCR reads, TCRdb called clonotypes with MiXCR, one entry per CDR3 protein. This table holds around 180,000 distinct CDR3 sequences, around a tenth found once. The material sequenced was non-naive T cells sorted from PBMCs, taken on the day of vaccination. The receptors stem from a man aged 50-59 years who received an inactivated influenza vaccine. Both conserved end residues are part of each CDR3. The order of the fields is clone size, V gene, D gene, J gene, CDR3 length, CDR3 DNA, CDR3 protein. The D gene is left open where the match is weak. Where a row states a size, it is once, few, many or the class of an expanded clone; other rows omit it.

>.|TRBV5-5|TRBD2|TRBJ2-3|18
TGTGCCAGCAGCTTGATAGGTACTAGCGGGGGAAGCACAGATACGCAGTATTTT
CASSLIGTSGGSTDTQYF
>.|TRBV5-5|.|TRBJ2-7|14
TGTGCCAGCAGCTTGGCACTAGCCCCGCGCGAGCAGTACTTC
CASSLALAPREQYF
>few|TRBV5-1|TRBD2|TRBJ2-3|13
TGCGCCAGCAGCGGCGGGAGGGCAGATACGCAGTATTTT
CASSGGRADTQYF
>.|TRBV3-1|.|TRBJ2-7|15
TGTGCCAGCAGCCAAGCCGCGGGAAAAGGCTACGAGCAGTACTTC
CASSQAAGKGYEQYF
>.|TRBV4-2|TRBD2|TRBJ2-1|16
TGTGCCAGCAGCCAAGATGGATCGGGAGGGCCCGCTGAGCAGTTCTTC
CASSQDGSGGPAEQFF
>many|TRBV28|.|TRBJ1-1|12
TGTGCCAGCGGGGATAGTCGGGGGAAAGCTTTCTTT
CASGDSRGKAFF
>.|TRBV11-2|.|TRBJ1-2|13
TGTGCCAGCAGCTTGGATGGGACCTATGGCTACACCTTC
CASSLDGTYGYTF
>.|TRBV15|TRBD1|TRBJ1-2|12
TGTGCCACCAGCAATCAGGGGGCGAGGTACACCTTC
CATSNQGARYTF
>.|TRBV5-6|.|TRBJ1-6|12
TGTGCCAGCAGCTTGGAGACAGGACCCCTCCACTTT
CASSLETGPLHF
>.|TRBV4-2|TRBD2|TRBJ2-1|16
TGTGCCAGCAGCCAGCAACTAGCGGGAGGGTACAATGAGCAGTTCTTC
CASSQQLAGGYNEQFF
>many|TRBV12-3/TRBV12-4|TRBD1|TRBJ2-6|17
TGTGCCAGCAGGTCGGGACAGGGACTTTCCGGGGCCAACGTCCTGACTTTC
CASRSGQGLSGANVLTF
>many|TRBV30|.|TRBJ2-7|12
TGTGCCTGGAGTGTTACGGCCTACGAGCAGTACTTC
CAWSVTAYEQYF
>many|TRBV5-1|TRBD2|TRBJ2-5|15
TGCGCCAGCAGCTCGGGACGCGGGGGACAAGAGACCCAGTACTTC
CASSSGRGGQETQYF
>.|TRBV24-1|.|TRBJ2-2|16
TGTGCCACCAGTGATTTGGGGCGGGGCTCTACCGGGGAGCTGTTTTTT
CATSDLGRGSTGELFF
>.|TRBV4-3|TRBD1|TRBJ1-1|17
TGCGCCAGCAGCCAAGATGTTCGACAGGGTCACGGGAGGGAAGCTTTCTTT
CASSQDVRQGHGREAFF
>many|TRBV20-1|.|TRBJ2-1|12
TGCAGTGCTCGCCGAACTTACAATGAGCAGTTCTTC
CSARRTYNEQFF
>few|TRBV4-2|TRBD1|TRBJ2-1|16
TGTGCCAGCAGCCCACAGACAGGGGGATCCTACAATGAGCAGTTCTTC
CASSPQTGGSYNEQFF
>many|TRBV28|.|TRBJ2-7|14
TGTGCCAGCATGTCGTCTAGCCGGTCCTACGAGCAGTACTTC
CASMSSSRSYEQYF
>few|TRBV7-9|.|TRBJ2-7|12
TGTGCCAGCACCAACGATGGCTACGAGCAGTACTTC
CASTNDGYEQYF
>many|TRBV5-6|TRBD1|TRBJ1-1|17
TGTGCCAGCAGCCTATTCGCAGGGACAGGGTGGACCACTGAAGCTTTCTTT
CASSLFAGTGWTTEAFF
>many|TRBV5-5|TRBD1|TRBJ1-5|17
TGTGCCATCAAACCGGGACAGTCCCGTCGAGTCTGTCAGCCCCAGCATTTT
CAIKPGQSRRVCQPQHF
>few|TRBV3-1|.|TRBJ1-1|14
TGTGCCAGCAGCCCGGGACAATCGAACACTGAAGCTTTCTTT
CASSPGQSNTEAFF
>few|TRBV10-3|TRBD2|TRBJ2-1|17
TGTGCCATCAGTGAGCTAGCGGGGGGTAGCTCCTACAATGAGCAGTTCTTC
CAISELAGGSSYNEQFF
>.|TRBV5-1|.|TRBJ1-4|13
TGCGCCAGCAGAACGTCGCGGGGCGAAAAACTGTTTTTT
CASRTSRGEKLFF
>few|TRBV3-1|TRBD1|TRBJ2-7|15
TGTGCCAGCAGCAGGACACCGGGACAGGGGAACGAGCAGTACTTC
CASSRTPGQGNEQYF
>many|TRBV5-1|TRBD2|TRBJ2-1|16
TGCGCCAGCAGCTTGCCGGGACTAGTTGGGGCCAATGAGCAGTTCTTC
CASSLPGLVGANEQFF
>many|TRBV20-1|.|TRBJ1-3|12
TGCAGTGCTTTCAACTCTGGAAACACCATATATTTT
CSAFNSGNTIYF
>few|TRBV11-1|.|TRBJ2-7|18
TGTGCCAGCAGCTTACTTTTCAGTTCGGACAGTTTAACTTACGAGCAGTACTTC
CASSLLFSSDSLTYEQYF
>few|TRBV5-1|.|TRBJ2-3|15
TGCGCCAGCAGCACCAGCGCATACACCACAGATACGCAGTATTTT
CASSTSAYTTDTQYF
>many|TRBV6-1|TRBD1|TRBJ2-2|15
TGTGCCAGCAGTGACACAGGGGCCGGCACCGGGGAGCTGTTTTTT
CASSDTGAGTGELFF
>many|TRBV3-1|TRBD1|TRBJ2-7|14
TGTGCCAGCAGCTTATGGGACAGACAACTCGAGCAGTACTTC
CASSLWDRQLEQYF
>.|TRBV29-1|.|TRBJ1-3|14
TGCAGCGCTCTGACGCCTCTCTCTGGAAACACCATATATTTT
CSALTPLSGNTIYF
>few|TRBV12-3/TRBV12-4|.|TRBJ1-1|12
TGTGCCAGCAGTTTTCTCGACACTGAAGCTTTCTTT
CASSFLDTEAFF
>few|TRBV4-3|.|TRBJ2-2|17
TGCGCCAGCAGCCAAGAAGGGGCAGCGTCGAACACCGGGGAGCTGTTTTTT
CASSQEGAASNTGELFF
>few|TRBV15|.|TRBJ1-4|15
TGTGCCACCAGCAGAGAGCAGCTAACTAATGAAAAACTGTTTTTT
CATSREQLTNEKLFF
>many|TRBV7-2|.|TRBJ2-1|11
TGTGCCAGCAGCTTCCTGGGTGAGCAGTTCTTC
CASSFLGEQFF
>.|TRBV11-1|.|TRBJ1-1|15
TGTGCCAGCAGCTTGGCCGGTAGGGAGAACACTGAAGCTTTCTTT
CASSLAGRENTEAFF
>few|TRBV5-5|.|TRBJ2-7|13
TGTGCCAGCAGCTTGGTGGCAGTCTACGAGCAGTACTTC
CASSLVAVYEQYF
>few|TRBV7-9|TRBD1|TRBJ1-4|15
TGTGCCAGCAGCCCCGGGACAGGGGCTAATGAAAAACTGTTTTTT
CASSPGTGANEKLFF